A single sample gave rise to the 10 T cell receptor beta chains below, sequenced in a study of blood T cell repertoires in COVID-19. Generated by immunoSEQ multiplex PCR, the TCRdb table keeps only in-frame clones and is missing some. The sample yields about 360,000 clones, around nine tenths seen once. Material: peripheral blood. All receptors come from a human donor in a cohort sampled during active COVID-19.

This chain links TRBV20-1 with TRBJ2-7, with D unresolved. V gave up 5 bases and J gave up 4 bases, with 9 bases separating them. Germline CDR1 and CDR2: DFQATT and SNEGSKA (reference sequence). There are 11 residues in the CDR3. The CDR3 DNA reads TGCAGTGCTTCCCTTCCTTACGAGCAGTACTTC. As protein: CSASLPYEQYF.

V is TRBV7-2 and J is TRBJ1-2; 7 nucleotides align to TRBD1. The V gene end was trimmed by 6 bases and the J gene end by 0 bases; junction bases not matched to a gene: 4. Germline assignment: CDR1 SGHTA and CDR2 FQGNSA. The CDR3 spans 14 residues. CDR3 in DNA: TGTGCCAGCAGTCCACAGGGGCCTAACTATGGCTACACCTTC. Translating it yields CASSPQGPNYGYTF.

The chain recombines TRBV4-1 with TRBJ2-3; 8 bases are a match to TRBD2. V lost 4 bases to trimming and J lost 1 base; unmatched junction nucleotides: 13. The CDR3 is made up of 18 amino acids. Germline V CDR1 and CDR2: MGHRA, YSYEKL. The CDR3 sequence is CASSPLAKRGPRTDTQYF. CDR3 nucleotide sequence: TGCGCCAGCAGCCCCTTAGCGAAGCGGGGGCCGCGCACAGATACGCAGTATTTT.

The V and J genes are TRBV11-2 and TRBJ1-6; a possible D gene is TRBD1 (6 bases). The V and J ends lost 2 bases and 0 bases respectively, with 11 bases between them. Germline CDR1 SGHAT, CDR2 FQNNGV. The CDR3 spans 17 residues. The CDR3 nucleotides read TGTGCCAGCAGCTTATTTCAGGGGAGCTCCTATAATTCACCCCTCCACTTT. It translates to CASSLFQGSSYNSPLHF.

The chain links TRBV11-2 to TRBJ2-7; the D gene is possibly TRBD1 (5 bases). Germline V CDR1 and CDR2: SGHAT, FQNNGV. The CDR3 has 12 amino acids. The V and J ends lost 5 bases and 7 bases respectively, with 12 bases between them. As DNA, the CDR3 is TGTGCCAGCAGCAATCAGGGTGGGGAGCAGTACTTC. Translating gives CASSNQGGEQYF.

The chain joins TRBV29-1 to TRBJ1-2; 8 bases agree with TRBD1. The CDR3 spans 14 residues. Germline CDR1 and CDR2: SQVTM and ANQGSEA. V trimming: 4 bases; J trimming: 3 bases; junction bases outside the gene matches: 7. Here the CDR3 DNA reads TGCAGCGTTGGGGTGACAGGGGCTCACTATGGCTACACCTTC. It yields the protein CSVGVTGAHYGYTF.

This clone was seen a handful of times. V gene TRBV7-9 combines with J gene TRBJ2-2; TRBD1 agrees at 8 bases. V was pared by 3 bases and J by 6 bases, with 3 bases of the junction left unmatched. The germline CDR1 and CDR2 sequences are SEHNR and FQNEAQ (reference sequence). The CDR3 loop spans 14 amino acids. CDR3 nucleotides: TGTGCCAGCAGCTTCCCAGGGGGCTCCGGGGAGCTGTTTTTT. Amino acids: CASSFPGGSGELFF.

The V call is TRBV24-1, the J call TRBJ2-1, with TRBD1 matching over 7 bases. J was trimmed by 9 bases and V by 0 bases; bases with no gene match: 7. CDR1 is KGHDR, CDR2 SFDVKD, per germline. This CDR3 comprises 15 residues. Here the CDR3 reads CATSDLKDREGEQFF. CDR3 sequence (DNA): TGTGCCACCAGTGATTTGAAAGACAGGGAAGGTGAGCAGTTCTTC.

This chain connects TRBV19 to TRBJ2-7; D is unresolved. The CDR3 extends over 13 amino acids. CDR1 is LNHDA, CDR2 SQIVND, per germline (reference sequence). V lost 8 bases and J 5 bases, leaving 16 bases between the germline ends. CDR3 protein: CASECSRQHEQYF. CDR3 bases: TGTGCCAGTGAATGCTCGCGGCAGCACGAGCAGTACTTC.

V and J are TRBV6-2 or TRBV6-3 and TRBJ2-1, with 10 positions matching TRBD2. Per the germline V gene, CDR1 is MNHEY and CDR2 is SVGEGT. CDR3 length: 16 amino acids. J gave up 10 bases and V 6 bases, and 15 bases lay outside the gene matches. The CDR3 bases are TGTGCCAGCAGCCCTATGGGGCTAGCGGGGGTGGGGGAGCAGTTCTTC. This sequence encodes CASSPMGLAGVGEQFF.